Listed below are T cell receptor beta chains from one sample, sequenced in a study of T-cell reconstitution after alpha-beta-depleted transplantation in children. TCRdb re-called the PCR reads with MiXCR, one entry per CDR3 protein. The profile shows tens of thousands of distinct CDR3 sequences, about a sixth of them singletons. The sample in question was PBMCs, mostly from graft donor cells, obtained 60 days after TCRalphabeta/CD19-depleted stem cell transplant. The receptors here all came from a male patient aged 2 to 10 who had a stem cell transplant for acute lymphoblastic leukemia, so the T cells may come from the graft donor. CDR3s include the opening cysteine and the closing phenylalanine or tryptophan. The D gene is left open where the match is weak. Size is omitted from some rows. Given values are once, few, many or a class for expanded clones.

>many|TRBJ1-5|.|TRBV7-9
CASSLDESMSSPQHF
TGTGCCAGCAGCTTAGATGAGTCGATGTCCTCGCCCCAGCATTTT
>.|TRBJ2-7|TRBD2|TRBV12-3/TRBV12-4
CATGLAGGTFYEQYF
TGTGCCACCGGACTAGCGGGTGGGACCTTCTACGAGCAGTACTTC
>few|TRBJ2-5|.|TRBV7-9
CASLYGGETQYF
TGTGCCAGCTTATACGGGGGTGAGACCCAGTACTTC
>.|TRBJ2-2|.|TRBV6-1
CASRTGTDSGELFF
TGTGCCAGCAGAACCGGGACGGATTCCGGGGAGCTGTTTTTT
>few|TRBJ1-1|.|TRBV7-6
CASSLGPSREEAFF
TGTGCCAGCAGCTTAGGGCCCTCCCGGGAGGAAGCTTTCTTT
>few|TRBJ1-6|TRBD1|TRBV5-4
CASSPGQSSYNSPLHF
TGTGCCAGCAGCCCGGGACAGAGCTCCTATAATTCACCCCTCCACTTT
>.|TRBJ2-5|.|TRBV2
CASRATSWGAQETQYF
TGTGCCAGCAGAGCCACGTCCTGGGGGGCGCAAGAGACCCAGTACTTC
>.|TRBJ1-5|TRBD1|TRBV27
CASKAGQGNQPQHF
TGTGCCAGCAAGGCGGGACAGGGGAATCAGCCCCAGCATTTT
>few|TRBJ1-1|.|TRBV4-2
CASSQEIRGRNTEAFF
TGTGCCAGCAGCCAAGAAATCCGGGGGCGGAACACTGAAGCTTTCTTT
>medium-sized|TRBJ1-1|.|TRBV7-9
CASSPTGEAFF
TGTGCCAGCAGCCCCACCGGAGAAGCTTTCTTT
>few|TRBJ1-2|.|TRBV29-1
CSVVYTRGDYGYTF
TGCAGCGTTGTATATACCAGAGGGGACTATGGCTACACCTTC
>many|TRBJ2-7|TRBD1|TRBV12-3/TRBV12-4
CASRRTGASYEQYF
TGTGCCAGCAGGCGGACAGGGGCATCCTACGAGCAGTACTTC
>many|TRBJ2-3|.|TRBV12-3/TRBV12-4
CASSLGGMPSTDTQYF
TGTGCCAGCAGTTTAGGTGGAATGCCTAGCACAGATACGCAGTATTTT
>many|TRBJ1-2|.|TRBV5-1
CASSLDNYGYTF
TGCGCCAGCAGCTTGGACAACTATGGCTACACCTTC
>large|TRBJ2-3|.|TRBV5-6
CASSLYVSTPNTDTQYF
TGTGCCAGCAGCTTGTACGTCAGTACCCCGAACACAGATACGCAGTATTTT
>.|TRBJ1-3|.|TRBV4-1
CASSQEEGYSGNTIYF
TGCGCCAGCAGCCAAGAAGAGGGATACTCTGGAAACACCATATATTTT
>.|TRBJ2-1|TRBD2|TRBV20-1
CSAWGQREGLHEQFF
TGCAGTGCCTGGGGCCAGCGGGAGGGTTTGCATGAGCAGTTCTTC
>many|TRBJ1-1|.|TRBV2
CASSDRFMNTEAFF
TGTGCCAGCAGTGACAGGTTCATGAACACTGAAGCTTTCTTT
>.|TRBJ2-7|.|TRBV7-9
CASSSGSIYEQYF
TGTGCCAGCAGCTCGGGATCTATCTACGAGCAGTACTTC
>few|TRBJ2-1|TRBD2|TRBV20-1
CSARGLAGGLGNEQFF
TGCAGTGCTAGAGGATTAGCGGGGGGGCTGGGCAATGAGCAGTTCTTC
>.|TRBJ1-5|.|TRBV18
CASSPATRDNQPQHF
TGTGCCAGCTCACCCGCGACAAGGGACAATCAGCCCCAGCATTTT
>few|TRBJ2-7|.|TRBV9
CASSGNTYEQYF
TGTGCCAGCAGCGGGAATACCTACGAGCAGTACTTC
>.|TRBJ1-5|TRBD1|TRBV6-1
CASRSPGQGLPQHF
TGTGCCAGCAGATCCCCGGGACAGGGCCTGCCCCAGCATTTT
>few|TRBJ2-2|TRBD1|TRBV18
CASSAGTGRTGELFF
TGTGCCAGCTCGGCGGGGACAGGGCGGACCGGGGAGCTGTTTTTT
>.|TRBJ2-5|TRBD2|TRBV13
CASSFRLSGRAVQETQYF
TGTGCCAGCAGCTTTCGTCTCAGCGGGAGGGCCGTTCAAGAGACCCAGTACTTC
>once|TRBJ2-7|TRBD1|TRBV5-1
CASSRQGDYEQYF
TGCGCCAGCAGCCGACAGGGGGACTACGAGCAGTACTTC
>many|TRBJ2-7|.|TRBV5-1
CASSSQTRENEQYF
TGCGCCAGCAGCTCCCAAACACGGGAAAACGAGCAGTACTTC
>.|TRBJ1-1|.|TRBV6-5
CASRYGERNTEAFF
TGTGCCAGCAGATACGGGGAAAGGAACACTGAAGCTTTCTTT
>many|TRBJ1-5|.|TRBV7-8
CASSLGVGHQVDQPQHF
TGTGCCAGCAGCTTAGGGGTGGGCCACCAAGTGGATCAGCCCCAGCATTTT
>.|TRBJ1-1|TRBD1|TRBV27
CASSLLIGGAWTEAFF
TGTGCCAGCAGTTTACTGATAGGGGGCGCGTGGACTGAAGCTTTCTTT
>many|TRBJ2-2|TRBD2|TRBV9
CASSGAGGDTGELFF
TGTGCCAGCAGCGGTGCGGGGGGCGACACCGGGGAGCTGTTTTTT
>few|TRBJ1-2|.|TRBV20-1
CSARGTHLTYGYTF
TGCAGTGCTAGGGGGACGCACCTCACCTATGGCTACACCTTC
>.|TRBJ2-7|TRBD2|TRBV12-3/TRBV12-4
CASSHWGGSSSYEQYF
TGTGCCAGCAGCCACTGGGGGGGATCCAGCTCCTACGAGCAGTACTTC
>many|TRBJ1-1|.|TRBV7-2
CASSRMQERNTEAFF
TGTGCCAGCAGCCGGATGCAGGAGAGAAACACTGAAGCTTTCTTT
>.|TRBJ1-3|TRBD1|TRBV4-2
CAMGPGQGTSSSGNTIYF
TGTGCCATGGGCCCTGGACAGGGGACATCGAGCTCTGGAAACACCATATATTTT
>many|TRBJ2-2|.|TRBV27
CASGPRRVGFLVGTGELFF
TGTGCCAGCGGGCCCCGAAGGGTTGGATTCTTAGTGGGAACCGGGGAGCTGTTTTTT
>.|TRBJ2-1|TRBD2|TRBV19
CASSRTSGVFYNEQFF
TGTGCCAGTAGTAGGACTAGCGGGGTTTTTTACAATGAGCAGTTCTTC
>many|TRBJ1-3|TRBD1|TRBV5-5
CASSLLRDSSGNTIYF
TGTGCCAGCAGCTTGCTCCGGGACAGCTCTGGAAACACCATATATTTT
>many|TRBJ2-5|.|TRBV7-7
CASSLDFGWGETQYF
TGTGCCAGCAGCTTAGACTTTGGGTGGGGGGAGACCCAGTACTTC
>few|TRBJ1-2|TRBD1|TRBV4-2
CASSQSGTAMYGYTF
TGTGCCAGCAGCCAATCCGGGACAGCCATGTATGGCTACACCTTC
>once|TRBJ1-2|.|TRBV6-2/TRBV6-3
CASSYSGVYGYTF
TGTGCCAGCAGTTACTCGGGGGTATATGGCTACACCTTC
>few|TRBJ1-1|TRBD1|TRBV11-2
CASSPDRVNTEAFF
TGTGCCAGCAGCCCCGACAGGGTGAACACTGAAGCTTTCTTT
>few|TRBJ1-2|.|TRBV5-1
CASSPLSGHTYGYTF
TGCGCCAGCAGCCCCCTGAGTGGGCATACCTATGGCTACACCTTC
>.|TRBJ2-7|.|TRBV7-2
CASSLDSQFYEQYF
TGTGCCAGCAGCTTAGACTCCCAATTCTACGAGCAGTACTTC
>.|TRBJ2-7|.|TRBV20-1
CSAPGKTYEQYF
TGCAGTGCCCCGGGAAAAACCTACGAGCAGTACTTC
>few|TRBJ1-5|.|TRBV7-9
CASSLDGQRDTQHF
TGTGCCAGCAGCTTAGACGGTCAACGGGACACCCAGCATTTT
>once|TRBJ2-7|.|TRBV11-2
CASSPLGTYEQYF
TGTGCCAGCAGCCCCCTCGGGACCTACGAGCAGTACTTC
>few|TRBJ2-7|TRBD1|TRBV20-1
CSARVRGLDSYEQYF
TGCAGTGCTAGGGTTAGGGGGCTCGATTCCTACGAGCAGTACTTC
>.|TRBJ2-1|TRBD2|TRBV30
CAWSVILAGGPAAPGQFF
TGTGCCTGGAGTGTAATCCTAGCGGGAGGCCCCGCGGCTCCGGGGCAGTTCTTC
>.|TRBJ2-7|TRBD1|TRBV12-3/TRBV12-4
CASRGTGRDEQYF
TGTGCCAGCAGGGGGACAGGGCGCGACGAGCAGTACTTC
>many|TRBJ1-2|.|TRBV6-5
CASIGLERDYGYTF
TGTGCCAGCATCGGGTTAGAGAGAGACTATGGCTACACCTTC
>.|TRBJ2-5|.|TRBV27
CASSLSFLETQYF
TGTGCCAGCAGTTTATCCTTCCTGGAGACCCAGTACTTC
>many|TRBJ1-2|TRBD1|TRBV29-1
CSVETGQGEGGYTF
TGCAGCGTTGAAACCGGACAGGGTGAGGGTGGCTACACCTTC
>.|TRBJ2-7|TRBD1|TRBV3-1
CASSQQGGAEQYF
TGTGCCAGCAGCCAACAAGGGGGCGCGGAGCAGTACTTC
>.|TRBJ2-3|TRBD2|TRBV28
CASVGLAGLPPSTDTQYF
TGTGCCAGCGTGGGACTAGCGGGTCTGCCGCCTAGCACAGATACGCAGTATTTT
>few|TRBJ2-1|TRBD2|TRBV10-3
CAINPTSGRADEQFF
TGTGCCATCAATCCGACTAGCGGGAGGGCAGATGAGCAGTTCTTC
>few|TRBJ2-6|.|TRBV27
CASSSTVSGANVLTF
TGTGCCAGCAGCTCCACAGTATCTGGGGCCAACGTCCTGACTTTC